The 30 T cell receptor beta chains reported below all come from one sample, sequenced in a study of blood T cell repertoires in COVID-19. Libraries were prepared by immunoSEQ multiplex PCR; TCRdb keeps only in-frame clonotypes and omits some of them. The top ten clones hold roughly 6% of a sample with over 20,000 clones, about 89% of them seen once. What was sequenced was peripheral blood. These receptors originate from a human donor in a cohort sampled during active COVID-19.

This chain connects TRBV28 to TRBJ1-2; possible D gene TRBD1, 5 bases. Germline CDR1 and CDR2: MDHEN and SYDVKM. Deletions cut 6 bases from V and 4 bases from J, with 12 bases between. CDR3 length: 13 residues. DNA of the CDR3: TGTGCCAGCAGGCGGGGGTACCTCTATGGCTACACCTTC. Translation: CASRRGYLYGYTF.

The chain couples TRBV11-3 to TRBJ2-7; D perhaps matches TRBD2 (6 bases). Germline CDR1 reads SGHNT; CDR2 reads YENEEA. This CDR3 contains 15 residues. Trimming left V 5 bases short and J 7 bases short, with 21 bases between. This CDR3 is CASSPSRDFRFEQYF. The CDR3 DNA reads TGTGCCAGCAGCCCTAGCCGGGACTTTAGATTTGAGCAGTACTTC. The whole variable domain, remainder taken from reference TRBV11-3 and TRBJ2-7, is EAGVVQSPRYKIIEKKQPVAFWCNPISGHNTLYWYLQNLGQGPELLIRYENEEAVDDSQLPKDRFSAERLKGVDSTLKIQPAELGDSAVYLCASSPSRDFRFEQYFGPGTRLTVT.

The chain employs TRBV11-3 and TRBJ2-1; no definite D call. V was clipped by 1 base and J by 6 bases, with 10 bases between them. Germline V CDR1 and CDR2: SGHNT, YENEEA. The CDR3 totals 14 residues. The CDR3 nucleotides read TGTGCCAGCAGCTTAGTTGGCAGTACCAATGAGCAGTTCTTC. Translation gives CASSLVGSTNEQFF.

The genes are TRBV7-9 and TRBJ1-6; 7 nucleotides line up with TRBD1. V dropped 2 bases and J dropped 6; count of bases not matched to a gene: 4. This CDR3 has 15 amino acids. Looked up from germline, CDR1 is SEHNR and CDR2 is FQNEAQ (reference sequence). CDR3: CASSLQGTANSPLHF. CDR3 sequence (DNA): TGTGCCAGCAGCTTACAAGGGACAGCTAATTCACCCCTCCACTTT.

This clone was counted a single time. As DNA, the CDR3 is TGTGCCACCAGTGATGTTATGAACACTGAAGCTTTCTTT. This encodes CATSDVMNTEAFF. The chain joins TRBV24-1 to TRBJ1-1; D is undetermined. Germline CDR1 reads KGHDR; CDR2 reads SFDVKD. Trimming removed 3 bases at V and 0 bases at J, with 4 bases between. The CDR3 contains 13 residues.

This chain links TRBV5-1 with TRBJ2-2, with 7 bases matching TRBD2. Germline V lookup: CDR1 SGHRS, CDR2 YFSETQ. The V gene end was trimmed by 4 bases and the J gene end by 3 bases; junction bases not matched to a gene: 15. The CDR3 extends over 18 amino acids. The CDR3 loop is CASSPRSGAGWDTGELFF. The CDR3 bases are TGCGCCAGCAGCCCAAGATCAGGAGCGGGATGGGACACCGGGGAGCTGTTTTTT.

The chain is built from TRBV18 and TRBJ2-2, with 9 bases lining up with TRBD1. CDR1 is KGHSH, CDR2 LQKENI, per germline. The CDR3 runs 17 residues. Losses at the gene ends were 5 bases for V and 4 bases for J; bases not matched to a gene: 11. DNA of the CDR3: TGTGCCAGCTCATCCGGGACAGGGACATCAACCACCGGGGAGCTGTTTTTT. Its translation: CASSSGTGTSTTGELFF.

In its sample, this clone was seen a few times. The CDR3 reads CASSKFRGNEKLFF. In DNA, the CDR3 is TGTGCCAGCAGCAAATTCCGGGGTAATGAAAAACTGTTTTTT. The V and J genes are TRBV11-2 and TRBJ1-4; D call uncertain. The V end lost 5 bases, the J end lost 4 bases, and 11 bases lay between the germline ends. Germline-derived CDR1 and CDR2 are SGHAT and FQNNGV. This CDR3 region has 14 residues.

This clone was detected only once. The chain has TRBV5-8 and TRBJ2-1; 9 nucleotides line up with TRBD2. The ends lost 3 bases at V and 8 bases at J; junction bases unmatched: 18. CDR3 length equals 18 residues. Germline V gene sequence: CDR1 SGHTS, CDR2 YDEGEE. The CDR3: CASSSGQIAGRGGDEQFF. DNA of the CDR3: TGTGCCAGCAGCTCCGGACAGATAGCTGGGCGGGGGGGCGATGAGCAGTTCTTC.

The chain links TRBV7-6 to TRBJ2-7, with TRBD2 matching over 11 bases. Per germline, CDR1 SGHVS and CDR2 FNYEAQ. V was pared by 3 bases and J by 4 bases, with 5 bases of the junction left unmatched. This CDR3 has 15 residues. CDR3 DNA sequence: TGTGCCAGCAGCTTGACTAGCGGGGAGTATTACGAGCAGTACTTC. It translates to CASSLTSGEYYEQYF.

The chain links TRBV2 to TRBJ2-3, with 12 bases identical to TRBD2. With V trimmed by 5 bases and J by 7 bases, 7 bases remained unmatched. The CDR3 covers 15 residues. Germline-derived CDR1 and CDR2 are SNHLY and FYNNEI. As DNA, the CDR3 is TGTGCCAGCAGTCTTTCGACTAGCGGGAGAAATACGCAGTATTTT. It codes for CASSLSTSGRNTQYF.

This chain links TRBV5-4 with TRBJ1-6; the match to TRBD1 covers 9 bases. J gave up 7 bases and V 5 bases, and 7 bases lay outside the gene matches. Germline CDR1 SGHNT, CDR2 YYREEE (reference sequence). This CDR3 region has 15 residues. This chain's CDR3 is CASSFGTGLNSPLHF. As DNA, the CDR3 is TGTGCCAGCAGTTTTGGGACAGGGTTAAATTCACCCCTCCACTTT.

The chain carries TRBV28 and TRBJ1-5; D possibly corresponds to TRBD1 (5 bases). The CDR3 has 15 residues. The germline V gene encodes CDR1 MDHEN and CDR2 SYDVKM. V was pared by 4 bases and J by 0 bases, with 10 bases between. CDR3 DNA: TGTGCCAGCAGTTCGGACACCTATAGCAATCAGCCCCAGCATTTT. Its translation: CASSSDTYSNQPQHF.

Concerning this clone itself: The same CDR3 can be traced to other DNA sequences in this sample. This rearrangement joins TRBV25-1 to TRBJ2-3; D is possibly TRBD1 (6 bases). The CDR3 spans 14 residues. The germline gives CDR1 MGHDK, CDR2 SYGVNS. Trimming stripped 4 bases from V and 6 bases from J, with 14 bases between. Here the CDR3 DNA reads TGTGCCAGCAGTGCTACAGGGCGGTCCGATACGCAGTATTTT. Translating it yields CASSATGRSDTQYF.

The rearrangement links TRBV19 to TRBJ2-2; possible D gene TRBD1, 6 bases. The CDR3 contains 15 residues. V shed 5 bases and J shed 3 bases, with 13 bases lying between them. Looked up from germline, CDR1 is LNHDA and CDR2 is SQIVND (reference sequence). CDR3 DNA: TGTGCCAGTAGTTCCGGACAGTCCTACACCGGGGAGCTGTTTTTT. Amino acid sequence: CASSSGQSYTGELFF.

This sequence joins TRBV6-5 and TRBJ1-4, with 8 bases fitting TRBD1. CDR1 MNHEY and CDR2 SVGAGI come from the germline V gene. There are 13 residues in the CDR3. V trimming: 3 bases; J trimming: 8 bases; junction bases outside the gene matches: 2. As DNA, the CDR3 is TGTGCCAGCAGTTATAACAGGGGGGAAAAACTGTTTTTT. This encodes CASSYNRGEKLFF.

J is TRBJ2-1 and V is TRBV2, with TRBD2 identical over 9 bases. CDR3 length: 16 amino acids. Trimming took 6 bases from V and 9 from J; bases not matched to a gene: 15. Germline CDR1 is SNHLY and CDR2 is FYNNEI. The CDR3 region is CASSEWASGIMSEQFF. CDR3 nucleotide sequence: TGTGCCAGCAGCGAATGGGCTAGCGGGATTATGAGTGAGCAGTTCTTC.

CDR3 loop: CASRLDSGSAGELFF. CDR3 coding DNA: TGTGCCAGCAGACTCGACTCCGGCAGTGCCGGGGAGCTGTTTTTT. J is TRBJ2-2 and V is TRBV2; D remains ambiguous. The germline V and J ends were trimmed by 6 bases and 6 bases, with 17 bases remaining between them. Germline-derived CDR1 and CDR2 are SNHLY and FYNNEI. The CDR3 spans 15 residues.

The V gene is TRBV5-6, the J gene TRBJ1-2, with no clear D. Deletions cut 0 bases from V and 2 bases from J, with 17 bases between. The length of the CDR3 is 17 residues. CDR1 is SGHDT, CDR2 YYEEEE, per germline. CDR3 sequence (DNA): TGTGCCAGCAGCTTGGAGGACTTCGTGGAGGCCAACTATGGCTACACCTTC. Amino acid sequence: CASSLEDFVEANYGYTF.

The V call is TRBV4-1, the J call TRBJ1-1; 9 nucleotides line up with TRBD1. The CDR3 is 20 residues long. Germline values: CDR1 MGHRA, CDR2 YSYEKL. V lost 4 bases and J lost 0; bases outside the gene matches: 18. CDR3 region: CASSPGTGITYGGLNTEAFF. The CDR3 DNA sequence: TGCGCCAGCAGCCCCGGGACAGGGATAACCTATGGGGGGTTGAACACTGAAGCTTTCTTT.

On this clone: This sample includes further DNA sequences coding for the same CDR3. This sequence joins TRBV11-2 and TRBJ2-1, with 12 bases lining up with TRBD2. Per the germline V gene, CDR1 is SGHAT and CDR2 is FQNNGV. The CDR3 has 15 amino acids. Unmatched junction bases numbered 8, after V lost 5 bases and J lost 9 bases. The CDR3 DNA reads as TGTGCCAGCAGCCTATCGACTAGCGGGAGAGGTGAGCAGTTCTTC. This sequence encodes CASSLSTSGRGEQFF.

This clone turned up a few times. The chain links TRBV9 to TRBJ2-3; D ambiguous. Germline V gene sequence: CDR1 SGDLS, CDR2 YYNGEE. The V end was cut by 0 bases, the J end by 0 bases, with 5 bases between. The CDR3 is 14 residues long. In DNA, the CDR3 is TGTGCCAGCAGCGTAGGGGCCAGCACAGATACGCAGTATTTT. Residues: CASSVGASTDTQYF.

The rearrangement joins TRBV28 to TRBJ1-5; no definite D call. There are 14 residues in the CDR3. Germline V lookup: CDR1 MDHEN, CDR2 SYDVKM. V was pared by 7 bases and J by 8 bases, with 18 bases between. As DNA, the CDR3 is TGTGCCAGCACTGCCGTCGGTGGTGGAGAGCCCCAGCATTTT. Its translation: CASTAVGGGEPQHF. The variable domain in full, completed from reference TRBV28 and TRBJ1-5, reads DVKVTQSSRYLVKRTGEKVFLECVQDMDHENMFWYRQDPGLGLRLIYFSYDVKMKEKGDIPEGYSVSREKKERFSLILESASTNQTSMYLCASTAVGGGEPQHFGDGTRLSIL.

The gene calls are TRBV6-5 and TRBJ1-1; D unclear. The length of the CDR3 is 12 residues. Trimming removed 4 bases at V and 7 bases at J, with 10 bases between. Germline CDR1 reads MNHEY; CDR2 reads SVGAGI. The CDR3 DNA is TGTGCCAGCAGTTCTGAAGGGAGTGAAGCTTTCTTT. Its translation is CASSSEGSEAFF.

The chain recombines TRBV4-1 with TRBJ1-2; D might be TRBD1 (6 bases). CDR1 MGHRA and CDR2 YSYEKL come from the germline V gene. The CDR3 consists of 17 residues. V was pared by 1 base and J by 2 bases, with 17 bases between. The CDR3 region is CASSQAPGQPTNYGYTF. In nucleotides, the CDR3 is TGCGCCAGCAGCCAAGCTCCGGGACAACCCACCAACTATGGCTACACCTTC.

The genes are TRBV7-8 and TRBJ2-7; no definite D call. The V gene's germline CDR1 is SGHVS and CDR2 FQNEAQ. The CDR3 runs 13 residues. V was clipped by 5 bases and J by 2 bases, with 10 bases between them. The CDR3 nucleotides read TGTGCCAGCAGCGTAGTCCAAACCTACGAGCAGTACTTC. It specifies CASSVVQTYEQYF.

The chain has TRBV4-2 and TRBJ1-2; TRBD1 might be the D (5 bases). The CDR3 is 16 amino acids. Trimming took off 0 bases at V and 1 base at J, with 12 bases between the two ends. CDR1 is LGHNA, CDR2 YNFKEQ, per germline. CDR3 sequence: CASSQEAGGLNYGYTF. Here the CDR3 DNA reads TGTGCCAGCAGCCAAGAGGCGGGGGGTCTTAACTATGGCTACACCTTC.

CDR3 coding DNA: TGTGCCAGCAGTGAATCAGGTAGCTCCTACGAGCAGTACTTC. It translates to CASSESGSSYEQYF. The chain is built from TRBV2 and TRBJ2-7, with unresolved D. The germline V gene encodes CDR1 SNHLY and CDR2 FYNNEI. Trimming left V 2 bases short and J 0 bases short, with 8 bases between. This CDR3 is 14 amino acids long.

This chain connects TRBV19 to TRBJ2-1; D perhaps matches TRBD2 (5 bases). Germline V gene data show CDR1 as LNHDA and CDR2 as SQIVND (reference sequence). CDR3 length equals 15 residues. V lost 5 bases to trimming and J lost 7 bases, with 18 bases between them. In nucleotides, the CDR3 is TGTGCCAGTAGTCTTCGAAGGGCTAGCCCGAATGAGCAGTTCTTC. Protein: CASSLRRASPNEQFF.

The rearrangement uses TRBV28 and TRBJ1-6; 9 nucleotides align to TRBD1. The length of the CDR3 is 13 residues. The V and J ends lost 6 bases and 7 bases, in that order; junction bases with no gene match: 1. Germline V gene lookup returns CDR1 MDHEN and CDR2 SYDVKM. The CDR3 spells CASSGTGNSPLHF. The CDR3 nucleotides read TGTGCCAGCAGCGGGACAGGGAATTCACCCCTCCACTTT.